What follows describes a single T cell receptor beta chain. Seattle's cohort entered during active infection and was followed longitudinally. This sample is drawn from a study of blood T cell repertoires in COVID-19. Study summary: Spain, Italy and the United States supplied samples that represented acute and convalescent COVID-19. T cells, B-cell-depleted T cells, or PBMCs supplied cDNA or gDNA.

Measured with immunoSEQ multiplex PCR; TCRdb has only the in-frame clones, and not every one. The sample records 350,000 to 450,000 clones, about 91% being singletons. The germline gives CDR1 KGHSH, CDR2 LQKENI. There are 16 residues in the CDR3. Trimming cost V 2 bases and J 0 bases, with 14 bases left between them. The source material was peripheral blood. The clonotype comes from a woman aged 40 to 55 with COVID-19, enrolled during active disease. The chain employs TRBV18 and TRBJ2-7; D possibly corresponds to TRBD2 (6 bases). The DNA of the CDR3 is TGTGCCAGCTCACCAGGGGGAGGACCTGTCTCCTACGAGCAGTACTTC. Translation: CASSPGGGPVSYEQYF.